This TCR beta chain was recorded in a study of blood T cells in healthy people across ages. The wider study: Template switching caught about one barcoded beta molecule for each two T cells.

General study points: Older age went with lower TCR beta diversity per million T cells, in a roughly linear way.

Primers used in a second PCR of about 7 to 12 cycles were a sample-barcoded 5' primer and a J-beta primer mix. Tagging of each cDNA molecule was performed by a template-switch adaptor with 12 random nucleotides. MiXCR was run by TCRdb on the 5' RACE reads, yielding one entry per CDR3 protein. This table holds about 1.4 million distinct CDR3 sequences, around 55% found once. Per-sample yields of isolated PBMCs were at least 7 million. V shed 4 bases, J shed 7 bases, and the junction held 7 bases outside the gene matches. The CDR3 extends over 16 amino acids. CDR1 is LGHDT, CDR2 YNNKEL, per germline (reference sequence). Details on this clonotype: Its matching antigen is unknown.

This sequence originates from a man aged 18 to 30 in good health. This chain joins TRBV3-1 and TRBJ2-1; 13 bases align to TRBD2. The sequenced sample was blood. CDR3 loop: CASSRGLAGVYNEQFF. DNA for the CDR3: TGTGCCAGCAGCCGCGGACTAGCGGGGGTATATAATGAGCAGTTCTTC.